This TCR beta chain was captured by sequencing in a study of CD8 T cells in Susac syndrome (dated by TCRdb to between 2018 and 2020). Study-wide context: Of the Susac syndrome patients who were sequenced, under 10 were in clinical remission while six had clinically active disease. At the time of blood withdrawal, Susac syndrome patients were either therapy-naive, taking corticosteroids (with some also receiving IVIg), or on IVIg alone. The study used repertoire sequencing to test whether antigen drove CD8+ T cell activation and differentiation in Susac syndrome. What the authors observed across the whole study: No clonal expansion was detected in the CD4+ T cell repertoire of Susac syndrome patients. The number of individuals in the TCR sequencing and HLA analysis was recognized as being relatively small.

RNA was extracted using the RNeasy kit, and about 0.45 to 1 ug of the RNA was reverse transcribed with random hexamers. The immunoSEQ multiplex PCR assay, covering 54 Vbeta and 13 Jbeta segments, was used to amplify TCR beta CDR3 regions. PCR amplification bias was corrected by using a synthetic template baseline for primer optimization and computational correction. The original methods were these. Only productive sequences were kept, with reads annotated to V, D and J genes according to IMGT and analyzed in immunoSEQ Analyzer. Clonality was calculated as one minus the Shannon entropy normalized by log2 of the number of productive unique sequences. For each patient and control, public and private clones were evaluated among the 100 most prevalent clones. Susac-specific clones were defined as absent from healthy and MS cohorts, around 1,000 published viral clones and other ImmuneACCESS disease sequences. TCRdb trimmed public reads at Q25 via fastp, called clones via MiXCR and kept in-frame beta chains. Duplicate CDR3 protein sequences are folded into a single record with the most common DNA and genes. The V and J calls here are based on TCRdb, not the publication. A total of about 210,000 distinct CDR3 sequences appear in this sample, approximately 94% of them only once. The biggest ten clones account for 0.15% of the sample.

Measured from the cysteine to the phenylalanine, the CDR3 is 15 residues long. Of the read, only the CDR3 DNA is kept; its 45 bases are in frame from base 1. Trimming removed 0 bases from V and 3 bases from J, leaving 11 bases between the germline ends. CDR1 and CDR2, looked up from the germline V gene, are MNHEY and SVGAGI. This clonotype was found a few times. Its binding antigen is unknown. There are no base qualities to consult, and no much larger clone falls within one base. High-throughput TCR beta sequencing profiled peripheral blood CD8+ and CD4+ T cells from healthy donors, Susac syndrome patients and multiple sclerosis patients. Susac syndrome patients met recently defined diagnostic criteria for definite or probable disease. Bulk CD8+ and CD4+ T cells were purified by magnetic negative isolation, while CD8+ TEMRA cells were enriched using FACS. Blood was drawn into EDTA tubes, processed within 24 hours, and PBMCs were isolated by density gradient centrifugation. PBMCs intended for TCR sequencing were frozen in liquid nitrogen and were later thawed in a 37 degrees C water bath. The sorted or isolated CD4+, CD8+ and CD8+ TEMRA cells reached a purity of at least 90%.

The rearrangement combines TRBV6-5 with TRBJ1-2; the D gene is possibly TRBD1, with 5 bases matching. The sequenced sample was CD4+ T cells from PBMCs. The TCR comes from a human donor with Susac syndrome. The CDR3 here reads CASSYSRGVDYGYTF. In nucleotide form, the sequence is TGTGCCAGCAGTTACTCGAGGGGAGTGGACTATGGCTACACCTTC.